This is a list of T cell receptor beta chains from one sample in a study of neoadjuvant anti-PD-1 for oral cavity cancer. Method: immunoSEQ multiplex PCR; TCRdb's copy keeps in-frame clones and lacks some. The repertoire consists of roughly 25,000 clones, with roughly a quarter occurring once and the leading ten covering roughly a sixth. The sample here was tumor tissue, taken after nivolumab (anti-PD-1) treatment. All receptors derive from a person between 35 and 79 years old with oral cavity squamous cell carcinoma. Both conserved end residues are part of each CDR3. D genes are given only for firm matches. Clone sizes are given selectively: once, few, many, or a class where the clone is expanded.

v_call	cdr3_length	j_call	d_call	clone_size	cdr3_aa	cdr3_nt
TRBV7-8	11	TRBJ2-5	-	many	CASSLLETQYF	TGTGCCAGCAGCCTACTCGAGACCCAGTACTTC
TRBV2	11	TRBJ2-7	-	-	CASMAVYEQYF	TGTGCCAGCATGGCAGTTTACGAGCAGTACTTC
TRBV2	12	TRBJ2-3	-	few	CASSGEADTQYF	TGTGCCAGCAGTGGGGAAGCAGATACGCAGTATTTT
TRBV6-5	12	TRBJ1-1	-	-	CASEGLGTEAFF	TGTGCCAGCGAGGGATTGGGCACTGAAGCTTTCTTT
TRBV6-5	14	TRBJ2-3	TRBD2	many	CASRVAGPTDTQYF	TGTGCCAGCAGAGTAGCGGGACCCACAGATACGCAGTATTTT
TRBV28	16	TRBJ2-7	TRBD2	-	CASSPLRIAGIYEQYF	TGTGCCAGCAGTCCTTTAAGGATAGCGGGAATCTACGAGCAGTACTTC
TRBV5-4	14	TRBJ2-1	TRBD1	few	CASSPTGLGNEQFF	TGTGCCAGCAGCCCGACAGGGTTGGGCAATGAGCAGTTCTTC
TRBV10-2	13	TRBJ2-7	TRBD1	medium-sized	CATWDSRAYEQYF	TGCGCCACGTGGGACAGCCGCGCCTACGAGCAGTACTTC
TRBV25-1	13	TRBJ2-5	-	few	CASSEGSSSAQYF	TGTGCCAGCAGTGAAGGCAGCTCCTCGGCCCAGTACTTC
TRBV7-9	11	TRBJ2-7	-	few	CASSSLYEQYF	TGTGCCAGCAGCTCTCTATACGAGCAGTACTTC
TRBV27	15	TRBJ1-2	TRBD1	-	CASSFLGQGALGYTF	TGTGCCAGCAGTTTCCTCGGACAGGGGGCTCTTGGCTACACCTTC
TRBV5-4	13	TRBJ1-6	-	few	CASSLEYGAPLHF	TGTGCCAGCAGCCTCGAGTACGGGGCACCCCTCCACTTT
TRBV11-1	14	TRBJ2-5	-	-	CASSRDRIQETQYF	TGTGCCAGCAGCCGAGACAGGATCCAAGAGACCCAGTACTTC
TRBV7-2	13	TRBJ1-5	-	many	CASSIYGNQPQHF	TGTGCCAGCAGCATCTATGGCAATCAGCCCCAGCATTTT
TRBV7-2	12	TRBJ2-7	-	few	CASSLLAGEQYF	TGTGCCAGCAGCTTATTAGCCGGCGAGCAGTACTTC
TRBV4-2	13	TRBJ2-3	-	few	CASSPRTEDTQYF	TGTGCCAGCAGCCCCCGGACGGAAGATACGCAGTATTTT
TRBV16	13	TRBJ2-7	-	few	CASSLGPTGEQYF	TGTGCCAGCAGCCTCGGACCTACGGGGGAGCAGTACTTC
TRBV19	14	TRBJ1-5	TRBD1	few	CASTTGEDHQPQHF	TGTGCCAGTACCACAGGGGAGGACCATCAGCCCCAGCATTTT
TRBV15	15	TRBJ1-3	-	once	CATSRDRVAGNTIYF	TGTGCCACCAGCAGAGACAGGGTGGCTGGAAACACCATATATTTT
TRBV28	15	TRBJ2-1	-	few	CASSLGYGAYNEQFF	TGTGCCAGCAGTTTGGGTTACGGAGCCTACAATGAGCAGTTCTTC
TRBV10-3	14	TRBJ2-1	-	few	CAISEGGLGDEQFF	TGTGCCATCAGTGAAGGGGGTTTGGGGGATGAGCAGTTCTTC
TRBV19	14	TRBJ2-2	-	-	CASSMVAVTGELFF	TGTGCCAGTAGTATGGTGGCAGTCACCGGGGAGCTGTTTTTT
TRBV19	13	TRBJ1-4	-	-	CASSNPGGEKLFF	TGTGCCAGTAGTAACCCTGGTGGGGAAAAACTGTTTTTT
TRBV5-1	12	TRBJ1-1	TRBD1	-	CASSRQGAEAFF	TGCGCCAGCAGTCGACAGGGGGCTGAAGCTTTCTTT
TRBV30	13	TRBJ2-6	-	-	CGLGRSGANVLTF	TGTGGACTGGGACGCTCTGGGGCCAACGTCCTGACTTTC
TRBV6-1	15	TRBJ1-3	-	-	CASSSQQGTGNTIYF	TGTGCCAGCAGTAGTCAACAGGGAACTGGAAACACCATATATTTT
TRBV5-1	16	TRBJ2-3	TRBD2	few	CASSLEGLAGTDTQYF	TGCGCCAGCAGCTTGGAAGGACTAGCGGGCACAGATACGCAGTATTTT
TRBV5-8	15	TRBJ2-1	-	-	CASSPRQEVYNEQFF	TGTGCCAGCAGCCCCCGACAGGAGGTATACAATGAGCAGTTCTTC
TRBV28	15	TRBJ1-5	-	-	CASRRSWDSNQPQHF	TGTGCCAGCAGGCGCTCATGGGATAGCAATCAGCCCCAGCATTTT
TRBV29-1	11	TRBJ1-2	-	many	CSVGGFDGYTF	TGCAGCGTTGGAGGTTTCGATGGCTACACCTTC
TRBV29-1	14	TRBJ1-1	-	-	CSVERGGVNTEAFF	TGCAGCGTTGAGCGGGGAGGAGTGAACACTGAAGCTTTCTTT
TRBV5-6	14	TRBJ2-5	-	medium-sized	CASSRSGAKETQYF	TGTGCCAGCAGCAGGTCGGGAGCAAAAGAGACCCAGTACTTC
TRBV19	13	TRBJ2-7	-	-	CASKESGTYEQYF	TGTGCCAGTAAAGAAAGCGGAACCTACGAGCAGTACTTC
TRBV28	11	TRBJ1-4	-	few	CAAGEAEKLFF	TGTGCCGCAGGGGAGGCTGAAAAACTGTTTTTT
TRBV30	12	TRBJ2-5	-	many	CAWNIIPGTQYF	TGTGCCTGGAATATTATTCCAGGGACCCAGTACTTC
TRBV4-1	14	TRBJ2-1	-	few	CASNQGALWDEQFF	TGCGCCAGCAATCAGGGTGCCCTCTGGGATGAGCAGTTCTTC
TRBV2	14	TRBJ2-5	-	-	CASSERSNSETQYF	TGTGCCAGCAGTGAAAGGTCTAACAGCGAGACCCAGTACTTC
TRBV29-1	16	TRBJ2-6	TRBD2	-	CSAETSGISGANVLTF	TGCAGCGCTGAGACTAGCGGGATTTCTGGGGCCAACGTCCTGACTTTC
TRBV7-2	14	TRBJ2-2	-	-	CASSSWETTGELFF	TGTGCCAGCAGCTCTTGGGAGACAACCGGGGAGCTGTTTTTT